Listed below are T cell receptor beta chains from one sample, sequenced in a study of T cells in Graves' hyperthyroidism and ophthalmopathy. TCRdb independently ran MiXCR on the multiplex PCR reads; one entry per CDR3 protein. The sample carries approximately 410,000 distinct CDR3 sequences, roughly 13% recorded once. The sequencing input was blood. These TCRs come from a woman aged 18-35 years with Graves' hyperthyroidism. CDR3s include the opening cysteine and the closing phenylalanine or tryptophan. Fields, in order: J gene, clone size, D gene, V gene, CDR3 protein, CDR3 DNA. D genes are given only for firm matches. A row's size may be missing; if present it is once, few, many or a size class.

TRBJ2-1 | many | TRBD2 | TRBV18 | CASQKASGSGSYNEQFF | TGTGCCAGCCAGAAAGCTAGCGGGAGTGGCTCCTACAATGAGCAGTTCTTC
TRBJ2-7 | many | TRBD1 | TRBV20-1 | CSARGGTGGSGEQYF | TGCAGTGCTAGAGGAGGGACAGGGGGCTCGGGGGAGCAGTACTTC
TRBJ2-1 | NA | TRBD2 | TRBV10-3 | CAITPTSGSYNEQFF | TGTGCCATCACGCCAACTAGCGGGTCCTACAATGAGCAGTTCTTC
TRBJ2-7 | NA | NA | TRBV7-7 | CASSLAAWDEQYF | TGTGCTAGCAGCTTAGCGGCCTGGGACGAGCAGTACTTC
TRBJ2-7 | NA | TRBD1 | TRBV5-6 | CASSLLRGQSYEQYF | TGTGCCAGCAGCTTATTGAGGGGACAGTCCTACGAGCAGTACTTC
TRBJ2-2 | NA | NA | TRBV11-1 | CASRASATGELFF | TGTGCCAGCAGGGCTAGCGCAACCGGGGAGCTGTTTTTT
TRBJ1-5 | many | NA | TRBV28 | CASSFSAAGSNQPQHF | TGTGCCAGCAGTTTCTCCGCGGCCGGTAGCAATCAGCCCCAGCATTTT
TRBJ1-1 | many | NA | TRBV9 | CASSVGGPAHTEAFF | TGTGCCAGCAGCGTAGGAGGGCCGGCGCACACTGAAGCTTTCTTT
TRBJ1-4 | many | NA | TRBV28 | CASSPVLRGNEKLFF | TGTGCCAGCAGCCCCGTCCTGAGAGGCAATGAAAAACTGTTTTTT
TRBJ1-1 | NA | TRBD1 | TRBV6-1 | CASSDPDRGGTEAFF | TGTGCCAGCAGTGACCCCGACAGGGGAGGGACTGAAGCTTTCTTT
TRBJ2-3 | many | NA | TRBV7-9 | CASSPNSTDTQYF | TGTGCCAGCAGCCCAAATAGCACAGATACGCAGTATTTT
TRBJ2-7 | NA | NA | TRBV20-1 | CSARDTWGYEQYF | TGCAGTGCTAGAGATACGTGGGGATACGAGCAGTACTTC
TRBJ1-2 | many | NA | TRBV7-2 | CASSLAEEFYGYTF | TGTGCCAGCAGCTTAGCGGAAGAGTTCTATGGCTACACCTTC
TRBJ2-3 | many | NA | TRBV7-2 | CASSLPGQTQYF | TGTGCCAGCAGCTTACCCGGGCAAACGCAGTATTTT
TRBJ1-1 | many | TRBD1 | TRBV2 | CASTGQGARTEAFF | TGTGCCAGCACCGGACAGGGGGCGAGAACTGAAGCTTTCTTT
TRBJ2-6 | NA | NA | TRBV19 | CASCPTRITASGANVLTF | TGTGCCAGCTGCCCGACGCGGATAACCGCCTCTGGGGCCAACGTCCTGACTTTC
TRBJ1-2 | many | NA | TRBV29-1 | CSVVFGGGYGYTF | TGCAGCGTAGTTTTCGGGGGGGGCTATGGCTACACCTTC
TRBJ1-6 | NA | NA | TRBV10-2 | CASTSTENNSPLHF | TGCGCCAGCACTTCGACAGAAAATAATTCACCCCTCCACTTT
TRBJ2-7 | many | TRBD2 | TRBV11-1 | CASSRAGVGVYEQYF | TGTGCCAGCAGCCGTGCGGGGGTCGGGGTCTACGAGCAGTACTTC
TRBJ2-1 | many | TRBD1 | TRBV7-9 | CASSSPGQGRNEQFF | TGTGCCAGCAGCTCCCCGGGACAGGGTCGGAATGAGCAGTTCTTC
TRBJ2-7 | many | NA | TRBV30 | CAWSVIREYEQYF | TGTGCCTGGAGTGTAATTCGGGAGTACGAGCAGTACTTC
TRBJ2-7 | NA | NA | TRBV20-1 | CSARGPDIYEQYF | TGCAGTGCTAGAGGGCCTGACATCTACGAGCAGTACTTC
TRBJ2-3 | many | TRBD2 | TRBV7-3 | CASSLIPGLAGDTDTQYF | TGTGCCAGCAGCTTAATACCCGGACTAGCGGGAGACACAGATACGCAGTATTTT
TRBJ2-7 | few | NA | TRBV30 | CAWSVRRLGVQYF | TGTGCCTGGAGTGTACGAAGACTTGGGGTGCAGTACTTC
TRBJ2-3 | NA | NA | TRBV2 | CASRPGATTDTQYF | TGTGCCAGCAGGCCGGGGGCGACCACAGATACGCAGTATTTT
TRBJ2-1 | NA | NA | TRBV18 | CASSPVSGDYNEQFF | TGTGCCAGCTCACCGGTGTCAGGAGATTACAATGAGCAGTTCTTC
TRBJ2-3 | many | TRBD2 | TRBV5-1 | CASSLTSGSGTDTQYF | TGCGCCAGCAGCTTGACTAGCGGGAGTGGCACAGATACGCAGTATTTT
TRBJ2-7 | few | NA | TRBV29-1 | CSGLGQNYEQYF | TGCAGCGGGTTGGGGCAGAACTACGAGCAGTACTTC
TRBJ1-1 | NA | NA | TRBV5-1 | CASSLQTAGVTEAFF | TGCGCCAGCAGCTTGCAAACAGCCGGGGTCACTGAAGCTTTCTTT
TRBJ2-5 | medium-sized | TRBD2 | TRBV28 | CASSPVGLAGHRIETQYF | TGTGCCAGCAGCCCTGTCGGACTAGCGGGACATCGAATAGAGACCCAGTACTTC
TRBJ2-7 | many | NA | TRBV7-9 | CASSFGGAYEQYF | TGTGCCAGCAGCTTTGGAGGGGCCTACGAGCAGTACTTC
TRBJ2-1 | NA | NA | TRBV18 | CASSLEINEQFF | TGTGCCAGCTCACTAGAGATAAATGAGCAGTTCTTC
TRBJ2-3 | medium-sized | TRBD2 | TRBV28 | CASSDLSSGSTDTQYF | TGTGCCAGCAGTGATCTGTCTAGCGGGTCGACAGATACGCAGTATTTT
TRBJ2-1 | many | TRBD1 | TRBV6-1 | CASKDRVNEQFF | TGTGCCAGCAAAGACAGGGTGAATGAGCAGTTCTTC
TRBJ2-2 | NA | NA | TRBV12-3/TRBV12-4 | CASSLFGGRGFGKLFF | TGTGCCAGCAGTTTGTTCGGCGGCCGGGGGTTCGGGAAGCTGTTTTTT
TRBJ2-2 | many | NA | TRBV5-1 | CASSLVITGAGELFF | TGCGCCAGCAGCTTGGTAATTACGGGAGCCGGGGAGCTGTTTTTT
TRBJ2-1 | NA | NA | TRBV19 | CASSLVTRYSYNEQFF | TGTGCCAGTAGTCTAGTGACACGCTACTCCTACAATGAGCAGTTCTTC
TRBJ1-3 | many | NA | TRBV12-3/TRBV12-4 | CASSQHRDSGNTIYF | TGTGCCAGCAGTCAACACAGGGACTCTGGAAACACCATATATTTT
TRBJ2-1 | many | TRBD2 | TRBV5-1 | CASSLVTAGVLDEQFF | TGCGCCAGCAGCTTGGTAACGGCGGGAGTACTCGATGAGCAGTTCTTC
TRBJ2-4 | NA | TRBD2 | TRBV5-1 | CASSLERGGGKKNIQYF | TGCGCCAGCAGCCTGGAGCGGGGGGGGGGGAAAAAAAACATTCAGTACTTC
TRBJ2-3 | many | TRBD1 | TRBV28 | CASSLPGQGLNTQYF | TGTGCCAGCAGTTTGCCCGGACAGGGCCTCAATACGCAGTATTTT
TRBJ1-4 | many | TRBD1 | TRBV12-3/TRBV12-4 | CASSLDRREKLFF | TGTGCCAGCAGTTTGGACAGGCGTGAAAAACTGTTTTTT
TRBJ1-2 | many | NA | TRBV28 | CASSLPGRYYGYTF | TGTGCCAGCAGTTTACCCGGACGGTACTATGGCTACACCTTC